The 5 T cell receptor beta chains given below trace back to one sample, sequenced in a study of Ad26.COV2.S vaccination and SARS-CoV-2 variants. Only in-frame clones appear in the TCRdb table, and some are missing; sequencing was by immunoSEQ multiplex PCR. Of 400,000 to 450,000 clones listed, 92% are singletons. Treatment denoted: roughly 19 received Ad26.COV2.S at low or high dose, single or two shots; roughly five received placebo; per-sample allocation not given. Sampling was performed 63 days after the first vaccine or placebo injection. The starting material was peripheral blood, obtained in a trial of Ad26.COV2.S vaccine versus placebo. Receptor source: a person between 18 and 60 years old who received the Ad26.COV2.S COVID-19 vaccine or a placebo.

V usage is TRBV19 and J usage is TRBJ2-5; no clear D gene. Germline-derived CDR1 and CDR2 are LNHDA and SQIVND (reference sequence). CDR3 length: 14 amino acids. The ends were cut back, 3 bases at V and 0 bases at J, with 8 bases in the middle. CDR3 amino acids: CASSIGPNQETQYF. As DNA, the CDR3 is TGTGCCAGTAGTATCGGTCCGAACCAAGAGACCCAGTACTTC.

This clone appeared once. V is TRBV4-1 and J is TRBJ1-2; D possibly corresponds to TRBD1 (5 bases). The V end lost 0 bases, the J end lost 7 bases, and 12 bases lay between the germline ends. The germline gives CDR1 MGHRA, CDR2 YSYEKL. The CDR3 contains 14 residues. CDR3 protein: CASSQDRQGSGYTF. As DNA, the CDR3 is TGCGCCAGCAGCCAAGATCGGCAGGGCAGTGGCTACACCTTC.

This clone has just one count. This rearrangement joins TRBV12-3 or TRBV12-4 to TRBJ1-2; D remains ambiguous. CDR3 length: 12 residues. Deletions cut 7 bases from V and 8 bases from J, with 14 bases between. The CDR3 is CASTTGILGYTF. CDR3 DNA: TGTGCCAGCACCACCGGAATTCTAGGCTACACCTTC.

As DNA, the CDR3 is TGTGCCAGCAGCGATACAGGGATTGGAGGACAGCCCCAGCATTTT. This sequence encodes CASSDTGIGGQPQHF. The chain uses TRBV3-1 (or the pseudogene TRBV3-2) and TRBJ1-5, with D maybe TRBD1 (6 bases). Between the trimmed V and J ends, which lost 5 bases and 7 bases, there was a span of 18 bases. Germline V gene lookup returns CDR1 LGHDT and CDR2 YNNKEL (reference sequence). The CDR3 spans 15 residues.

CDR3 amino acids: CASSPRGSPLHF. The CDR3 nucleotides are TGTGCCAGCAGCCCGCGGGGTTCACCCCTCCACTTT. The chain has TRBV7-6 and TRBJ1-6; D gene ambiguous. V lost 5 bases to trimming and J lost 9 bases, with 8 bases between them. Germline CDR1 is SGHVS and CDR2 is FNYEAQ. CDR3 size: 12 residues.